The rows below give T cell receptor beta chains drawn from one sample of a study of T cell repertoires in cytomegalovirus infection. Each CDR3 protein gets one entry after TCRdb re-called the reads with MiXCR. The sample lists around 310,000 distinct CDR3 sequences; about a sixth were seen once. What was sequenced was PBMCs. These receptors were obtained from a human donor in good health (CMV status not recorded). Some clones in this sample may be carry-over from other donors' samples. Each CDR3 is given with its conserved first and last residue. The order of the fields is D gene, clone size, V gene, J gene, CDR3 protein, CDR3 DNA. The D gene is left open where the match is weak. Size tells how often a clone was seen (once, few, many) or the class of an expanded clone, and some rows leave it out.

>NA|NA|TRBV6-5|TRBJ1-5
CASSYELNQPQHF
TGTGCCAGCAGTTACGAACTAAATCAGCCCCAGCATTTT
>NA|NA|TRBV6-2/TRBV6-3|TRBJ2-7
CASTSWGLPYEQYF
TGTGCCAGCACCTCATGGGGGCTACCCTACGAGCAGTACTTC
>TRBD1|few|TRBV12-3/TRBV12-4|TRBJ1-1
CASSGMGTENTEAFF
TGTGCCAGCAGTGGGATGGGGACAGAGAACACTGAAGCTTTCTTT
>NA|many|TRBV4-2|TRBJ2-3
CASSQGGSITDTQYF
TGTGCCAGCAGCCAAGGTGGATCCATCACAGATACGCAGTATTTT
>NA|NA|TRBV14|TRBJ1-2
CASRSAGATYGYTF
TGTGCCAGCAGGTCGGCAGGGGCAACTTATGGCTACACCTTC
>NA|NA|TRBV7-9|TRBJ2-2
CASRGPTGELFF
TGTGCCAGCAGGGGGCCCACCGGGGAGCTGTTTTTT
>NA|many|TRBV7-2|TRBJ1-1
CASSLALGRAEAFF
TGTGCCAGCAGCTTAGCGCTGGGAAGGGCTGAAGCTTTCTTT
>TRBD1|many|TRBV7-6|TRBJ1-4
CASSTGAGGKLFF
TGTGCCAGCAGCACAGGGGCGGGGGGAAAACTGTTTTTT
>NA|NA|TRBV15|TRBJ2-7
CATSTDISSYEQYF
TGTGCCACCAGCACAGACATAAGCTCCTACGAGCAGTACTTC
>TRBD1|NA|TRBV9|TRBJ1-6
CASSVHRQGIPLHF
TGTGCCAGCAGCGTTCACCGACAGGGAATTCCCCTCCACTTT
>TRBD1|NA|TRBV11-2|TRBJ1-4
CASSPGQALNEKLFF
TGTGCCAGCAGCCCTGGACAGGCGCTTAATGAAAAACTGTTTTTT
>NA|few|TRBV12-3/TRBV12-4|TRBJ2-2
CASSRGGDRVNTGELFF
TGTGCCAGCAGCCGGGGGGGGGACAGGGTGAACACCGGGGAGCTGTTTTTT
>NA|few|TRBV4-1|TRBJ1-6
CASSQEDPAYSYNSPLHF
TGCGCCAGCAGCCAAGAGGACCCGGCATACTCCTATAATTCACCCCTCCACTTT
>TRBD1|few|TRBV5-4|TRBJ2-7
CASSSSQGSPYEQYF
TGTGCCAGCAGCTCATCACAGGGGTCCCCCTACGAGCAGTACTTC
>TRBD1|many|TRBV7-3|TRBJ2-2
CASSVTGGQIGELFF
TGTGCCAGCAGCGTTACAGGGGGTCAAATCGGGGAGCTGTTTTTT
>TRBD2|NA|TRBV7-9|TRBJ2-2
CASSLGREPNPGELFF
TGTGCCAGCAGCTTGGGGAGGGAACCAAACCCCGGGGAGCTGTTTTTT
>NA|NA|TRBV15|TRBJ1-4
CASSDPKAANEKLFF
TGTGCCTCTTCAGACCCGAAGGCAGCTAATGAAAAACTGTTTTTT
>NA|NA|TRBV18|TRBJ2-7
CASSPISPGYEQYF
TGTGCCAGCTCACCAATCAGCCCGGGGTACGAGCAGTACTTC
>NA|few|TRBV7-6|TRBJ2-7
CASSLSAGDVYEQYF
TGTGCCAGCAGCTTAAGTGCCGGGGACGTTTACGAGCAGTACTTC
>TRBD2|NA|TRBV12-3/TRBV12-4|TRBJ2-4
CASSPSGVQYF
TGTGCCAGCAGTCCTAGCGGAGTTCAGTACTTC
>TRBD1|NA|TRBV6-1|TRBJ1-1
CASSLTGARLAFF
TGTGCCAGCAGTTTGACAGGGGCTAGGTTAGCTTTCTTT
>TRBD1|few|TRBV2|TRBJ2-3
CASNGQGRTDTQYF
TGTGCCAGCAATGGACAGGGGCGAACAGATACGCAGTATTTT
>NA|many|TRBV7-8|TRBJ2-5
CASSLAGTQETQYF
TGTGCCAGCAGCTTAGCTGGCACCCAAGAGACCCAGTACTTC
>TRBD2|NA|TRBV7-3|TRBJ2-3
CASSDSGGSTDTQYF
TGTGCCAGCAGCGATAGCGGGGGGAGCACAGATACGCAGTATTTT
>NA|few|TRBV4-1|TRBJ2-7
CASSQGASGGAWEQYF
TGCGCCAGCAGCCAAGGCGCGTCCGGCGGTGCATGGGAGCAGTACTTC
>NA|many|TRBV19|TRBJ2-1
CASSLRTNEQFF
TGTGCCAGTAGCCTAAGAACAAATGAGCAGTTCTTC